These 11 T cell receptor beta chains originate from one sample sequenced in a study of cytomegalovirus exposure and HLA in healthy donors. The PCR employed 60 Vbeta primers together with 13 Jbeta primers. Sequenced by immunoSEQ multiplex PCR; TCRdb stores in-frame clones only, minus some. The data contain around 170,000 clones, about four fifths of them singletons. Sequencing was performed on PBMCs. These receptor sequences come from a boy aged 2 to 10 in good health and CMV-seronegative.

The V call is TRBV5-6, the J call TRBJ2-5, with 7 positions matching TRBD1. CDR3 size: 15 residues. V lost 6 bases, J lost 4 bases, and 12 bases stayed unmatched. Germline CDR1 and CDR2: SGHDT and YYEEEE. The CDR3 loop is CASNRLGGLLETQYF. In DNA, the CDR3 is TGTGCCAGCAACCGATTAGGGGGCCTATTAGAGACCCAGTACTTC. Combining the CDR3 with reference TRBV5-6 and TRBJ2-5 gives the whole variable domain DAGVTQSPTHLIKTRGQQVTLRCSPKSGHDTVSWYQQALGQGPQFIFQYYEEEERQRGNFPDRFSGHQFPNYSSELNVNALLLGDSALYLCASNRLGGLLETQYFGPGTRLLVL.

The chain recombines TRBV7-2 with TRBJ2-2; TRBD2 matches at 11 bases. From germline, CDR1 is SGHTA and CDR2 FQGNSA. The trim removed 1 base at V and 5 bases at J, leaving 3 bases unmatched. This CDR3 spans 16 amino acids. The CDR3 spells CASSLETSGITGELFF. Written as DNA, the CDR3 is TGTGCCAGCAGCTTAGAGACTAGCGGGATTACCGGGGAGCTGTTTTTT.

The chain couples TRBV28 to TRBJ2-1; D is undetermined. V dropped 5 bases and J dropped 0 bases, with 11 bases sitting between them. There are 15 residues in the CDR3. Germline values: CDR1 MDHEN, CDR2 SYDVKM. CDR3 DNA sequence: TGTGCCAGCAGTATGACACTTAGCTCCTACAATGAGCAGTTCTTC. This translates into CASSMTLSSYNEQFF.

This rearrangement joins TRBV11-2 to TRBJ2-7, with D possibly matching TRBD2 (7 bases). Germline V gene data show CDR1 as SGHAT and CDR2 as FQNNGV. V was clipped by 4 bases and J by 2 bases, with 12 bases between them. The CDR3 loop spans 14 amino acids. The CDR3 DNA sequence: TGTGCCAGCAGCTATGGGGGGGGGCCCTACGAGCAGTACTTC. Translation gives CASSYGGGPYEQYF.

The count of this clone is one. The rearrangement uses TRBV5-1 and TRBJ2-3, with TRBD2 identical over 8 bases. V dropped 4 bases and J dropped 0; count of bases not matched to a gene: 10. CDR1 SGHRS and CDR2 YFSETQ come from the germline V gene. The CDR3 totals 17 residues. CDR3 in amino acids: CASSRRVSGISTDTQYF. CDR3 nucleotides: TGCGCCAGCAGCCGAAGGGTTAGCGGGATTAGCACAGATACGCAGTATTTT.

The V call is TRBV6-5, the J call TRBJ2-7; 8 bases align to TRBD1. The germline CDR1 and CDR2 sequences are MNHEY and SVGAGI. The V and J ends lost 5 bases and 8 bases, in that order; junction bases with no gene match: 14. This CDR3 has 15 amino acids. CDR3 bases: TGTGCCAGCAGTCGTACCGGGACAGGTGCTATGAAGCAGTACTTC. Protein product: CASSRTGTGAMKQYF.

The gene calls are TRBV27 and TRBJ2-3; 7 positions match TRBD2. The CDR3 spans 15 residues. The germline CDR1 and CDR2 sequences are MNHEY and SMNVEV (reference sequence). Trimming took 2 bases from V and 0 from J; bases not matched to a gene: 2. The CDR3 DNA follows: TGTGCCAGCAGTTTAGTAGCGGGCAGCACAGATACGCAGTATTTT. Translating gives CASSLVAGSTDTQYF.

The J gene is TRBJ2-3, the V gene TRBV19; possibly TRBD2 for D (6 bases). Germline V gives CDR1 LNHDA, CDR2 SQIVND (reference sequence). The CDR3 is 15 amino acids. Trimming cost V 6 bases and J 5 bases, with 18 bases left between them. CDR3 nucleotide sequence: TGTGCCAGTAGGGACGGGAGCCTCAGAGGAGATACGCAGTATTTT. Protein: CASRDGSLRGDTQYF.

For this clone: This sample also contains other DNA sequences that code for the same CDR3. V usage is TRBV9 and J usage is TRBJ2-1; 9 nucleotides match TRBD2. This CDR3 contains 15 residues. V lost 4 bases, J lost 0 bases, and 2 bases stayed unmatched. The V gene's germline CDR1 is SGDLS and CDR2 YYNGEE. For the CDR3, the DNA is TGTGCCAGCAGCCTTAGCGGGAGCTCCTACAATGAGCAGTTCTTC. It specifies CASSLSGSSYNEQFF.

The gene calls are TRBV11-2 and TRBJ2-7; 11 positions match TRBD2. Germline assignment: CDR1 SGHAT and CDR2 FQNNGV. Germline trimming cut 5 bases from V and 2 bases from J; bases unmatched to any gene: 14. CDR3 length: 18 amino acids. CDR3 residues: CASSHFSLSGRGAYEQYF. The CDR3 DNA sequence: TGTGCCAGCAGCCATTTTTCCCTTAGCGGGAGGGGCGCCTACGAGCAGTACTTC.

This clone was seen a single time. The chain links TRBV29-1 to TRBJ2-1, with D perhaps TRBD2 (5 bases). Between the trimmed V and J ends, which lost 2 bases and 4 bases, there was a span of 15 bases. The CDR3 is 15 residues long. Germline V gives CDR1 SQVTM, CDR2 ANQGSEA. CDR3 sequence (DNA): TGCAGCGTTGAACGGCCTACCGAGGGTTACAATGAGCAGTTCTTC. Protein product: CSVERPTEGYNEQFF.